This T cell receptor beta chain was recorded in a study of PD-1 blockade in classical Hodgkin lymphoma. Study summary: Patients in the cohort were put on intravenous nivolumab, 3 mg/kg every 2 weeks.

Whole-study results and caveats: Exclusion covered patients beginning nivolumab under 1 year post-ASCT. The baseline diversity of complete responders showed similarity to that of newly diagnosed patients.

Comment on this clone: Its antigen is still unknown.

Time point: cycle 4 day 1 (C4D1), after five to seven weeks of nivolumab. Relapse was seen in all patients after autologous stem cell transplantation, and brentuximab vedotin exposure was variable. V trimming: 5 bases; J trimming: 6 bases; junction bases outside the gene matches: 5. From germline, CDR1 is SNHLY and CDR2 FYNNEI. The CDR3 totals 13 residues. Libraries were prepared by immunoSEQ multiplex PCR; TCRdb keeps only in-frame clonotypes and omits some of them. The sample yields about 20,000 clones, 80% seen once. V is TRBV2 and J is TRBJ2-3, with 7 nucleotides matching TRBD2. This TCR was sampled from a human donor with classical Hodgkin lymphoma. The sample in question was peripheral blood mononuclear cells (PBMCs), obtained before the fourth cycle of nivolumab. The CDR3 sequence: CASSREARDTQYF. CDR3 in DNA: TGTGCCAGCAGTCGGGAGGCGAGGGATACGCAGTATTTT.